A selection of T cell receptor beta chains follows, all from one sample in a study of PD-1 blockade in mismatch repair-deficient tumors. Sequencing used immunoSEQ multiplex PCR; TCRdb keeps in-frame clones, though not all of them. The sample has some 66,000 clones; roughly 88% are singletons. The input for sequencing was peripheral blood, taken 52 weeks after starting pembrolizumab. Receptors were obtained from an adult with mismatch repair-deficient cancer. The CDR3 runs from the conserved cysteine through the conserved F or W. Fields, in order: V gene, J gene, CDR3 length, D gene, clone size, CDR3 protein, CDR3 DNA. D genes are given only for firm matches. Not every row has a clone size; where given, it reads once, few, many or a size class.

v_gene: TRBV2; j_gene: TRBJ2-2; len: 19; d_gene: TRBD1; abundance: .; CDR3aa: CASSDRIFPGQGNTGELFF; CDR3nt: TGTGCCAGCAGTGACAGAATTTTTCCGGGACAGGGGAACACCGGGGAGCTGTTTTTT
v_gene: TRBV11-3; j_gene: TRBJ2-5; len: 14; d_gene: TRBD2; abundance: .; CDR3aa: CASSFWGEGETQYF; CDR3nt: TGTGCCAGCAGCTTTTGGGGGGAGGGAGAGACCCAGTACTTC
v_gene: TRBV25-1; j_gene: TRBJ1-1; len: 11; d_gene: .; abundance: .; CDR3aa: CASEQGTEAFF; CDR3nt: TGTGCCAGCGAACAGGGAACTGAAGCTTTCTTT
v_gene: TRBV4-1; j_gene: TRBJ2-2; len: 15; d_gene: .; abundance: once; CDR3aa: CASSQVAGDTGELFF; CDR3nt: TGCGCCAGCAGCCAAGTTGCAGGGGACACCGGGGAGCTGTTTTTT
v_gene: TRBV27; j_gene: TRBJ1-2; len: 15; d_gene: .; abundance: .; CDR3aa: CASSLTRTTINGYTF; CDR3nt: TGTGCCAGCAGTCTCACAAGAACAACCATAAATGGCTACACCTTC
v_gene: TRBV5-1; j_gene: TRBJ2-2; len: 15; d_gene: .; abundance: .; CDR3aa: CASSDELGDTGELFF; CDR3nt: TGCGCCAGCAGTGACGAACTAGGCGACACCGGGGAGCTGTTTTTT
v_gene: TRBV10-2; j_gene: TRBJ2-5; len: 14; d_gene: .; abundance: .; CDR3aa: CASSDAGIRETQYF; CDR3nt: TGCGCCAGCAGTGACGCGGGAATCAGGGAGACCCAGTACTTC
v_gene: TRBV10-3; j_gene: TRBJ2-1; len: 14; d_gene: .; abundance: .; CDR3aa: CAISGDRIYNEQFF; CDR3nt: TGTGCCATCAGCGGGGACCGAATCTACAATGAGCAGTTCTTC
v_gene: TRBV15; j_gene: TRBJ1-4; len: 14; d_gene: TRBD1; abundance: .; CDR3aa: CATSGQGTNEKLFF; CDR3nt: TGTGCCACCTCGGGACAGGGAACTAATGAAAAACTGTTTTTT
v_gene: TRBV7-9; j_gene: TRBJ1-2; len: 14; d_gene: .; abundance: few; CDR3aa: CASSSHRQAHGYTF; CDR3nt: TGTGCCAGCAGCTCCCATAGACAGGCCCATGGCTACACCTTC
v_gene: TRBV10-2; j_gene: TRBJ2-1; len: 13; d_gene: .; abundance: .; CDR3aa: CASSEGLSYEQFF; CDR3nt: TGCGCCAGCAGTGAAGGTCTAAGCTATGAGCAGTTCTTC
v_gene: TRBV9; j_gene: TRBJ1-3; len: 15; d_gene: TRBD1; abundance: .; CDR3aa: CASSGSGTEGNTIYF; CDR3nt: TGTGCCAGCAGCGGCTCCGGGACAGAAGGAAACACCATATATTTT
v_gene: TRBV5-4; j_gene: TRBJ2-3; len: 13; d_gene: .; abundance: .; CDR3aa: CASSRTGNPTQYF; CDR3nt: TGTGCCAGCAGCCGGACCGGGAATCCAACGCAGTATTTT
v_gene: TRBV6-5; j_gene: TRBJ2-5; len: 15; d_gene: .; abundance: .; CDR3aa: CASTLDSSHQETQYF; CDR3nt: TGTGCCAGCACATTGGACAGCTCACACCAAGAGACCCAGTACTTC
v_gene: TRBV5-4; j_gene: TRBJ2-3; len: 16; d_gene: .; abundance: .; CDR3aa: CASSLRLGGSTDTQYF; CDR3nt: TGTGCCAGCAGCTTGAGGTTGGGGGGAAGCACAGATACGCAGTATTTT
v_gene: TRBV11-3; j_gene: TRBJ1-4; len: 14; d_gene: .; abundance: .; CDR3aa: CASSLDPRAEKLFF; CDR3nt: TGTGCCAGCAGCTTAGATCCCCGGGCGGAAAAACTGTTTTTT
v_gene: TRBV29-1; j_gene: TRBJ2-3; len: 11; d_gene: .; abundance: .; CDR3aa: CSVTPGDTQYF; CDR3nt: TGCAGCGTTACTCCGGGAGATACGCAGTATTTT
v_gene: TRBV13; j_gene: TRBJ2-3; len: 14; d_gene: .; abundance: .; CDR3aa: CASDWKGGTDTQYF; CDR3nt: TGTGCCAGCGACTGGAAAGGGGGCACAGATACGCAGTATTTT
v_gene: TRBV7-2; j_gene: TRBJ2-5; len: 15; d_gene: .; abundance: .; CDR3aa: CASSLGASSKETQYF; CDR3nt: TGTGCCAGCAGCTTAGGTGCTAGCTCCAAAGAGACCCAGTACTTC
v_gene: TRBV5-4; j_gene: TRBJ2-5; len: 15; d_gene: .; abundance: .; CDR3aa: CASSLGGAQGETQYF; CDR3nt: TGTGCCAGCAGCCTAGGGGGGGCCCAGGGAGAGACCCAGTACTTC
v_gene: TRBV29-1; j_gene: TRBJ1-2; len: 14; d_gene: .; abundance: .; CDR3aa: CSAQRRDKGDGYTF; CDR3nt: TGCAGCGCCCAGAGACGGGATAAAGGCGATGGCTACACCTTC
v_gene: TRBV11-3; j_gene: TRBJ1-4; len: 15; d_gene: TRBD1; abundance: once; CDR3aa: CASSFRTGGNEKLFF; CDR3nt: TGTGCCAGCAGCTTCCGGACAGGGGGCAATGAAAAACTGTTTTTT
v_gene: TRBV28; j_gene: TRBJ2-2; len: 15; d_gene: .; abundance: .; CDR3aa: CASSLWSSNTGELFF; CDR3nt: TGTGCCAGCAGTTTATGGTCTAGTAACACCGGGGAGCTGTTTTTT
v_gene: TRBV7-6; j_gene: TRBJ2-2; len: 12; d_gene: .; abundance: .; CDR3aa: CASSPETGELFF; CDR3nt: TGTGCCAGCAGCCCAGAGACCGGGGAGCTGTTTTTT
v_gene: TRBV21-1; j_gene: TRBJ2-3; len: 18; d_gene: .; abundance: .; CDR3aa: CASSPPPGDRHSGDTQYF; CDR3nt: TGTGCCAGCAGCCCCCCCCCAGGGGACAGGCACAGCGGGGATACGCAGTATTTT
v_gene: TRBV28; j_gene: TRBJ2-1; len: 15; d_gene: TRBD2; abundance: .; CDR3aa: CATTSSGSWADEQFF; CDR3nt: TGTGCCACCACATCTAGCGGGAGTTGGGCCGATGAGCAGTTCTTC
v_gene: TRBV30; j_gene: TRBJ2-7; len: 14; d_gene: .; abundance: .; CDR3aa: CAGGRGRASYEQYF; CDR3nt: TGTGCCGGGGGGAGGGGGAGGGCCTCCTACGAGCAGTACTTC
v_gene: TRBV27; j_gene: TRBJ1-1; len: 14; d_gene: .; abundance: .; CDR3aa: CASSGIRGNTEAFF; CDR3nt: TGTGCCAGCAGTGGGATAAGGGGAAACACTGAAGCTTTCTTT
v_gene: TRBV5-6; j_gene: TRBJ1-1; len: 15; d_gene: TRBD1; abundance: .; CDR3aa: CASSFRTGARTEAFF; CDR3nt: TGTGCCAGCAGCTTCCGGACAGGGGCGAGGACTGAAGCTTTCTTT
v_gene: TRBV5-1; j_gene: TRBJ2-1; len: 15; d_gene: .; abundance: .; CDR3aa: CASSSPGGPYNEQFF; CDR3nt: TGCGCCAGCAGCTCCCCCGGTGGACCTTACAATGAGCAGTTCTTC
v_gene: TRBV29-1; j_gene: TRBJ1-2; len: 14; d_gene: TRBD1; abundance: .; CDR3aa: CSVEKDRAAYGYTF; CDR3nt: TGCAGCGTTGAAAAAGACAGGGCAGCGTATGGCTACACCTTC
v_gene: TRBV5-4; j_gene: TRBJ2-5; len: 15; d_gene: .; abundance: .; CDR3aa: CASSLRQGHQETQYF; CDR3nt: TGTGCCAGCAGCTTGCGCCAGGGGCACCAAGAGACCCAGTACTTC
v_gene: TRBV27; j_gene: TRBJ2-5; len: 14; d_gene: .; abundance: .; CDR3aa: CASRNSGFQETQYF; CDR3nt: TGTGCCAGCAGAAACTCGGGGTTCCAAGAGACCCAGTACTTC
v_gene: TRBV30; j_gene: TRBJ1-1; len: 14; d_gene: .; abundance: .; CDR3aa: CAWSRSGIDTEAFF; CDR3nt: TGTGCCTGGAGCCGTTCGGGGATTGACACTGAAGCTTTCTTT
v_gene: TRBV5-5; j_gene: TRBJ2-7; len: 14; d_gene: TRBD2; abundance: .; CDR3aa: CASSLAGGHYEQYF; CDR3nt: TGTGCCAGCAGCTTGGCGGGAGGGCACTACGAGCAGTACTTC
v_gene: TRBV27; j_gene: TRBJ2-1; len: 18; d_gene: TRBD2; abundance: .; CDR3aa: CASSPGTSGGLAYNEQFF; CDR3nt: TGTGCCAGCAGCCCCGGGACTAGCGGGGGTCTAGCCTACAATGAGCAGTTCTTC
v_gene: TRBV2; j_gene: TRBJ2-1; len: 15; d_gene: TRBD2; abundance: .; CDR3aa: CASNPAGVAYNEQFF; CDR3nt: TGTGCCAGCAATCCGGCGGGAGTGGCCTACAATGAGCAGTTCTTC
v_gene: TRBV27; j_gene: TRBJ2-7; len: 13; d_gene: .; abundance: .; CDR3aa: CASSFRSAYEQYF; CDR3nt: TGTGCCAGCAGTTTCCGCTCAGCCTACGAGCAGTACTTC
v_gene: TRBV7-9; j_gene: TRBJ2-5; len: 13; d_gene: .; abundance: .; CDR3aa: CASSLASVETQYF; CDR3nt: TGTGCCAGCAGCTTAGCTTCTGTGGAGACCCAGTACTTC
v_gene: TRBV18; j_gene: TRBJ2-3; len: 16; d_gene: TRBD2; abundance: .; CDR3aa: CASSQGLAASTDTQYF; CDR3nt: TGTGCCAGCTCACAAGGACTAGCGGCTAGCACAGATACGCAGTATTTT
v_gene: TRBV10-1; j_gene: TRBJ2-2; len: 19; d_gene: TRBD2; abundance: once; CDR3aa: CASSEGRRGLAGESGELFF; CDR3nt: TGCGCCAGCAGTGAGGGACGGCGGGGCCTGGCGGGAGAATCCGGGGAGCTGTTTTTT
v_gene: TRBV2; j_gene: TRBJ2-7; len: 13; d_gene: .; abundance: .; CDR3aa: CASSGTAAYEQYF; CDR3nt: TGTGCCAGCAGTGGGACAGCTGCCTACGAGCAGTACTTC
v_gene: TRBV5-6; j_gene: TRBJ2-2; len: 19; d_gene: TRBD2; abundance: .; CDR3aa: CASSLRGGYNLKNTGELFF; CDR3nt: TGTGCCAGCAGCCTGCGGGGGGGTTATAACTTGAAGAACACCGGGGAGCTGTTTTTT
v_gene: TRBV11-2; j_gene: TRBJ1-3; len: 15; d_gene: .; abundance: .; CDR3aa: CASSPATGSGNTIYF; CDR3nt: TGTGCCAGCAGCCCGGCCACAGGGTCCGGAAACACCATATATTTT
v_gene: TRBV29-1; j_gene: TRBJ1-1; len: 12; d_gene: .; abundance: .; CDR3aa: CSVVVSNTEAFF; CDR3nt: TGCAGCGTTGTAGTGTCGAACACTGAAGCTTTCTTT
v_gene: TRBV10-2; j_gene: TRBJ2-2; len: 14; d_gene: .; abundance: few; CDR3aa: CASSELQYTGELFF; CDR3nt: TGCGCCAGCAGTGAATTACAGTACACCGGGGAGCTGTTTTTT
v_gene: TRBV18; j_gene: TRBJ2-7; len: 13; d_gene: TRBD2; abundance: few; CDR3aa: CASSPLSGRALYF; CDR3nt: TGTGCCAGCTCACCGCTTAGCGGGAGGGCTTTGTACTTC
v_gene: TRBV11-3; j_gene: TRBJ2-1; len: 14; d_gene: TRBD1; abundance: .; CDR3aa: CASSPRDRDDEQFF; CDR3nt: TGTGCCAGCAGCCCCCGGGACAGGGACGATGAGCAGTTCTTC
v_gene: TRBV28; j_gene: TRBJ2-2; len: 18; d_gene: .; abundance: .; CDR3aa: CASSLRSGQPTNTGELFF; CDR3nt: TGTGCCAGCAGTTTGAGATCGGGACAACCCACGAACACCGGGGAGCTGTTTTTT
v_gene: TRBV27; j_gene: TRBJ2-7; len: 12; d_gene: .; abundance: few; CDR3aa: CASSFQGLKQYF; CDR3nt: TGTGCCAGCAGTTTCCAGGGCCTCAAGCAGTACTTC
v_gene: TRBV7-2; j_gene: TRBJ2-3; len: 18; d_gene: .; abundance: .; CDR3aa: CASSRRDWGPKSTDTQYF; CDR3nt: TGTGCCAGCAGCCGCCGAGATTGGGGACCTAAAAGCACAGATACGCAGTATTTT
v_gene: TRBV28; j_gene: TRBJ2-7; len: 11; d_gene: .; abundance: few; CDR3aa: CASSLGYEQYF; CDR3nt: TGTGCCAGCAGCCTCGGATACGAGCAGTACTTC
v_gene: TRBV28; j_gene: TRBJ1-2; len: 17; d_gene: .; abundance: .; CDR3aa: CASSFRRAPGANYGYTF; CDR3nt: TGTGCCAGCAGTTTTCGAAGAGCCCCCGGGGCTAACTATGGCTACACCTTC